The text below deals with one T cell receptor beta chain. This record belongs to a study of cytomegalovirus exposure and HLA in healthy donors. A multiplex PCR was run with 60 Vbeta primers and 13 Jbeta primers. Only in-frame clones appear in the TCRdb table, and some are missing; sequencing was by immunoSEQ multiplex PCR. This sample's clone table lists about 120,000 clones. V was pared by 5 bases and J by 6 bases, with 16 bases between. CDR1 is SGHAT and CDR2 is FQNNGV in the germline V gene. The CDR3 sequence is 14 residues long. The TCR comes from a man aged 30-40 years in good health and CMV-seronegative. The specimen sequenced was PBMCs. This chain joins TRBV11-2 and TRBJ1-1; possibly TRBD1 for D (6 bases). Written as DNA, the CDR3 is TGTGCCAGCAGCCCCCTTGGGGGCAGGGCTGAAGCTTTCTTT. Protein: CASSPLGGRAEAFF. The variable domain in full, completed from reference TRBV11-2 and TRBJ1-1, reads EAGVAQSPRYKIIEKRQSVAFWCNPISGHATLYWYQQILGQGPKLLIQFQNNGVVDDSQLPKDRFSAERLKGVDSTLKIQPAKLEDSAVYLCASSPLGGRAEAFFGQGTRLTVV.